The clone carrying this TCR beta chain has just a few counts. The antigen is unknown. A read error may account for a junction end that differs from germline. Production of TCR beta cDNA used roughly 480 ng total RNA together with a constant-region primer. Libraries of TCR beta came from three nested multiplex PCR rounds with slightly modified ARM-PCR. Amplification in the first two PCR rounds was performed using TRBV1-TRBV30 forward primers and a C-beta reverse primer for 10 cycles each. TCRdb fed the multiplex PCR reads into MiXCR, producing one record per CDR3 protein. The table records 110,000 or so distinct CDR3 sequences, approximately 82% of them present only once. The data originate from a study of tumor-infiltrating lymphocytes in primary liver carcinoma. Broader study findings: Only around 7.5-25% of top clones occurred in all five tumor regions.

The roughly 20-31 mg bulk tissue piece was not sorted before simultaneous RNA and DNA extraction. The CDR3 consists of 13 residues. In germline, CDR1 is MNHNY, CDR2 SVGAGI (reference sequence). This rearrangement joins TRBV6-6 to TRBJ1-1; TRBD1 aligns across 8 bases. This TCR was sampled from a man aged 35 to 55 with primary liver carcinoma and hepatitis B virus infection. Sequenced sample: liver tumor tissue from sampling region 3. Indicated subset: tumor region T3, left-lateral pole. This CDR3 reads CASSTGGTTEVFF. DNA of the CDR3: TGTGCTAGCAGCACAGGGGGGACTACTGAGGTTTTCTTT.